The clone carrying this TCR beta chain has only a few counts. This sample stems from a study of T cells in Graves' hyperthyroidism and ophthalmopathy. For the study at large: Peripheral blood was acquired at first diagnosis, ahead of any therapy whatsoever.

In making diagnoses, clinical symptoms, serum thyroxine and TRAb, thyroid ultrasound and orbital computed tomography were all used. Amplification targeted TCR beta CDR3 regions from RNA transcripts. The study used the HTBI primer set for a first-round RT-PCR of the TCR CDR3. TCRdb reprocessed the multiplex PCR reads via MiXCR and lists one record per CDR3 protein. Here the sample spans about 290,000 distinct CDR3 sequences, roughly 20% being singletons. Trimming took off 11 bases at V and 7 bases at J, with 17 bases between the two ends. Germline values: CDR1 ENHRY, CDR2 SYGVKD. The CDR3 totals 12 residues.

The chain combines TRBV10-3 with TRBJ2-5, with D possibly matching TRBD1 (5 bases). The source is a man between 45 and 60 years old with Graves' ophthalmopathy. What was sequenced was blood. The DNA for the CDR3 is TGTGCCCCCAGAGCGACAGCCTTGACCCAGTACTTC. Its protein product is CAPRATALTQYF.